This TCR beta chain originates from a study of blood T cells in healthy people across ages. Study-level results: Among long-lived donors, naive CD4+ cells were more numerous and diversity higher than in aged donors. What prevented conclusive comparison of naive and antigen-experienced cells was that PBMCs were unsorted.

Through a sample-barcoded 5' primer and a J-beta primer mix, a second PCR was run for roughly 6 to 11 cycles. Template switching added a 12-random-nucleotide identifier to every cDNA molecule. All samples gave at least 2.5 million CDR3-containing paired-end reads. TCRdb fed the 5' RACE reads into MiXCR, producing one record per CDR3 protein. The profile covers about 800,000 distinct CDR3 sequences, with 46% appearing a single time and 15% to 20% taken by the ten largest. Germline CDR1 and CDR2: SQVTM and ANQGSEA. The length of the CDR3 is 14 residues. This clonotype was seen ten or more times. Its antigen remains unknown.

This TCR derives from a man older than 75 in good health. The rearrangement joins TRBV29-1 to TRBJ2-1; TRBD2 matches 8 bases. The sample comprised blood. The CDR3 coding sequence is TGCGGGTGTCTTGGGAGCGGGAGTAGCGATGAGCAGTTCTTC. Amino acids: CGCLGSGSSDEQFF.